The 27 T cell receptor beta chains below were found in one sample sequenced in a study of cytomegalovirus exposure and HLA in healthy donors. Primers: 60 Vbeta forward and 13 Jbeta reverse. TCRdb's copy holds only in-frame clones and misses some; the assay was immunoSEQ multiplex PCR. The profile shows around 150,000 clones, approximately 62% of them singletons. The sample comprised PBMCs. These receptors were taken from a human donor in good health.

The chain joins TRBV29-1 to TRBJ2-7, with 7 bases fitting TRBD1. V shed 7 bases and J 2 bases; nucleotides not matched to a gene: 8. CDR1 and CDR2 (germline): SQVTM, ANQGSEA. This CDR3 has 13 residues. The CDR3 region is CSDSRTGAYEQYF. CDR3 in DNA: TGCAGCGACTCCCGGACAGGTGCCTACGAGCAGTACTTC.

The gene calls are TRBV11-3 and TRBJ1-3, with 7 positions matching TRBD1. This CDR3 is 16 amino acids long. J lost 0 bases, V lost 2 bases, and 4 bases had no gene match. The germline V gene has CDR1 SGHNT and CDR2 YENEEA. The CDR3 protein is CASSLRQGTSGNTIYF. CDR3 DNA sequence: TGTGCCAGCAGCTTAAGACAGGGAACCTCTGGAAACACCATATATTTT.

This clone has only a few counts. The rearrangement links TRBV6-1 to TRBJ1-5; D unresolved. The V end lost 2 bases, the J end lost 0 bases, and 8 bases lay between the germline ends. The CDR3 runs 15 residues. The germline gives CDR1 MNHNS, CDR2 SASEGT. In nucleotides, the CDR3 is TGTGCCAGCAGTGAACTACCTAATAGCAATCAGCCCCAGCATTTT. It specifies CASSELPNSNQPQHF.

A few counts support this clone. The J gene is TRBJ2-1, the V gene TRBV5-8; no reliable D call. Trimming removed 4 bases from V and 6 bases from J, with 8 bases in between. Germline V gene sequence: CDR1 SGHTS, CDR2 YDEGEE. The length of the CDR3 is 12 residues. The CDR3 DNA follows: TGTGCCAGCAGCCCTTACTCCAATGAGCAGTTCTTC. Translation: CASSPYSNEQFF.

This chain joins TRBV7-9 and TRBJ2-2; D perhaps matches TRBD2 (7 bases). CDR3 length equals 18 residues. The germline CDR1 and CDR2 sequences are SEHNR and FQNEAQ (reference sequence). Between the trimmed V and J ends, which lost 0 bases and 3 bases, there was a span of 17 bases. Written as DNA, the CDR3 is TGTGCCAGCAGCTTAGCTCGGAGGGGGGGCGTGGACACCGGGGAGCTGTTTTTT. Amino acids: CASSLARRGGVDTGELFF.

CDR3 residues: CASSAGGGGESYEQYF. Written as DNA, the CDR3 is TGTGCCAGCAGCGCGGGGGGAGGAGGGGAGTCCTACGAGCAGTACTTC. The chain couples TRBV9 to TRBJ2-7; the match to TRBD2 covers 7 bases. Unmatched junction bases numbered 10, after V lost 3 bases and J lost 1 base. Looked up from germline, CDR1 is SGDLS and CDR2 is YYNGEE. The CDR3 sequence is 16 residues long.

This rearrangement joins TRBV5-1 to TRBJ2-7; weak D call: TRBD1 (6 bases). The length of the CDR3 is 13 residues. Per germline, CDR1 SGHRS and CDR2 YFSETQ. V was pared by 0 bases and J by 4 bases, with 8 bases between. The CDR3 reads CASSLDRGYEQYF. CDR3 bases: TGCGCCAGCAGCTTGGATAGGGGGTACGAGCAGTACTTC.

This clone has more than one count but fewer than ten. J is TRBJ1-4 and V is TRBV6-1; D unclear. Germline lookup yields CDR1 MNHNS and CDR2 SASEGT. Deletions cut 3 bases from V and 8 bases from J, with 4 bases between. The CDR3 length is 11 residues. This chain's CDR3 is CASSEAEKLFF. The CDR3 DNA reads TGTGCCAGCAGTGAGGCAGAAAAACTGTTTTTT.

The table lists this clone with a few counts. The rearrangement uses TRBV4-1 and TRBJ1-2; possibly TRBD1 for D (5 bases). CDR3 length equals 17 residues. Germline CDR1 and CDR2: MGHRA and YSYEKL. V was trimmed by 0 bases and J by 1 base, leaving 15 bases between them. Here the CDR3 reads CASSQDPRAGNNYGYTF. The CDR3, as DNA: TGCGCCAGCAGCCAAGACCCCCGGGCAGGGAATAACTATGGCTACACCTTC.

The chain joins TRBV19 to TRBJ2-7, with TRBD1 as a possible D gene (6 bases). The V end was cut by 5 bases, the J end by 6 bases, with 17 bases between. The germline V gene encodes CDR1 LNHDA and CDR2 SQIVND (reference sequence). This CDR3 spans 14 amino acids. As DNA, the CDR3 is TGTGCCAGTAGTCTCCGACAGGCAGTGAGCGAGCAGTACTTC. Its protein product is CASSLRQAVSEQYF.

The chain carries TRBV5-1 and TRBJ2-7, with 9 positions matching TRBD1. The J segment lost 6 bases and the V segment lost 4 bases, leaving 14 bases of the junction unmatched. Germline V lookup: CDR1 SGHRS, CDR2 YFSETQ. CDR3 size: 16 residues. The CDR3 reads CASSRSQGAVSAEQYF. In DNA, the CDR3 is TGCGCCAGCAGCAGATCACAGGGGGCTGTCAGTGCCGAGCAGTACTTC.

This clone was detected once. The J gene is TRBJ2-7, the V gene TRBV5-1; D gene ambiguous. The germline V gene has CDR1 SGHRS and CDR2 YFSETQ. This CDR3 contains 13 residues. With 3 bases removed from V and 0 bases from J, the gap between germline ends came to 7 bases. The CDR3 DNA follows: TGCGCCAGCAGCTCGCAGATCTCCTACGAGCAGTACTTC. Its protein product is CASSSQISYEQYF. Supplemented by reference TRBV5-1 and TRBJ2-7, the full variable domain reads KAGVTQTPRYLIKTRGQQVTLSCSPISGHRSVSWYQQTPGQGLQFLFEYFSETQRNKGNFPGRFSGRQFSNSRSEMNVSTLELGDSALYLCASSSQISYEQYFGPGTRLTVT.

This clone turned up a few times. The chain employs TRBV11-2 and TRBJ2-2; possible D gene TRBD2, 7 bases. This CDR3 spans 15 amino acids. Trimming removed 5 bases at V and 2 bases at J, with 12 bases between. Germline V gene data show CDR1 as SGHAT and CDR2 as FQNNGV. For the CDR3, the DNA is TGTGCCAGCAGCCCCAGCGGGACAAACACCGGGGAGCTGTTTTTT. Translated, it gives CASSPSGTNTGELFF.

The J gene is TRBJ2-7, the V gene TRBV21-1; the listed D gene, TRBD1, was not tested against the DNA. TRBV21-1 represents a pseudogene. The CDR3 has 16 amino acids. CDR3 DNA sequence: TGTGCCAGCAGCGGGACAGTCCTTTCTAGCTCCTACGAGCAGTACTTC. This encodes CASSGTVLSSSYEQYF.

The rearrangement links TRBV19 to TRBJ2-6; possible D gene TRBD2, 5 bases. Germline loops: CDR1 LNHDA, CDR2 SQIVND (reference sequence). The V end lost 5 bases, the J end lost 1 base, and 18 bases lay between the germline ends. This CDR3 contains 18 residues. The CDR3 loop reads CASSVGFGVVSGANVLTF. CDR3 DNA: TGTGCCAGTAGTGTCGGGTTCGGGGTGGTTTCTGGGGCCAACGTCCTGACTTTC. Using reference TRBV19 and TRBJ2-6 for the parts outside the CDR3, the full variable domain is DGGITQSPKYLFRKEGQNVTLSCEQNLNHDAMYWYRQDPGQGLRLIYYSQIVNDFQKGDIAEGYSVSREKKESFPLTVTSAQKNPTAFYLCASSVGFGVVSGANVLTFGAGSRLTVL.

The chain joins TRBV11-2 to TRBJ2-7; tentatively, D is TRBD2 (6 bases). The CDR3 totals 14 residues. Germline V gene sequence: CDR1 SGHAT, CDR2 FQNNGV. Trimming shortened V by 5 bases and J by 1 base, and 12 bases separated the two germline ends. In DNA form, the CDR3 reads TGTGCCAGCAGCCCCGGGACTCTATCCTACGAGCAGTACTTC. The encoded protein is CASSPGTLSYEQYF.

The gene calls are TRBV5-5 and TRBJ1-2; unclear D gene. The V gene's germline CDR1 is SGHKS and CDR2 YYEKEE (reference sequence). Trimming left V 4 bases short and J 6 bases short, with 19 bases between. There are 15 residues in the CDR3. The CDR3 sequence: CASSLDGGRVDGYTF. DNA for the CDR3: TGTGCCAGCAGCCTGGACGGAGGTAGGGTCGATGGCTACACCTTC. Combining the CDR3 with reference TRBV5-5 and TRBJ1-2 gives the whole variable domain DAGVTQSPTHLIKTRGQQVTLRCSPISGHKSVSWYQQVLGQGPQFIFQYYEKEERGRGNFPDRFSARQFPNYSSELNVNALLLGDSALYLCASSLDGGRVDGYTFGSGTRLTVV.

This clone came up a few times. V and J are TRBV18 and TRBJ2-3; possible D gene TRBD1, 6 bases. Germline V CDR1 and CDR2: KGHSH, LQKENI. V lost 4 bases and J 4 bases, leaving 15 bases between the germline ends. The CDR3 is 15 amino acids. The CDR3 spells CASSLASDRPDTQYF. As DNA, the CDR3 is TGTGCCAGCTCACTGGCCTCGGACAGACCAGATACGCAGTATTTT.

The CDR3 loop is CASSSPGQGRYEQYF. DNA of the CDR3: TGTGCCAGCAGCTCCCCGGGACAGGGCAGATACGAGCAGTACTTC. The chain has TRBV7-9 and TRBJ2-7, with TRBD1 identical over 9 bases. Germline V lookup: CDR1 SEHNR, CDR2 FQNEAQ (reference sequence). After removal of 4 bases from V and 4 bases from J, the junction contained 8 bases not matched to a gene. The CDR3 is 15 amino acids.

This clone appeared once. The V and J genes are TRBV28 and TRBJ1-3; D call uncertain. CDR3 size: 14 residues. From germline, CDR1 is MDHEN and CDR2 SYDVKM. The ends were cut back, 1 base at V and 0 bases at J, with 4 bases in the middle. CDR3 residues: CASSLFSSGNTIYF. The CDR3 DNA sequence: TGTGCCAGCAGTTTATTTAGCTCTGGAAACACCATATATTTT.

This chain links TRBV4-3 with TRBJ2-3; D remains unclear. This CDR3 is built from 15 residues. The germline V gene has CDR1 LGHNA and CDR2 YSLEER. V shed 4 bases and J shed 1 base, with 12 bases lying between them. The CDR3, as DNA: TGCGCCAGCAGCCCCCTTCCTACGGGCACAGATACGCAGTATTTT. The encoded protein is CASSPLPTGTDTQYF.

The V gene is TRBV5-1, the J gene TRBJ2-7; 8 nucleotides match TRBD1. CDR3 length: 14 residues. Germline V gives CDR1 SGHRS, CDR2 YFSETQ. Trimming took 4 bases from V and 3 from J; bases not matched to a gene: 6. The CDR3 here is CASSVIGTGYEQYF. CDR3 sequence (DNA): TGCGCCAGCAGCGTTATCGGGACAGGCTACGAGCAGTACTTC. The full variable domain, in which reference TRBV5-1 and TRBJ2-7 provide the parts outside the CDR3, is KAGVTQTPRYLIKTRGQQVTLSCSPISGHRSVSWYQQTPGQGLQFLFEYFSETQRNKGNFPGRFSGRQFSNSRSEMNVSTLELGDSALYLCASSVIGTGYEQYFGPGTRLTVT.

The chain has TRBV15 and TRBJ2-5; D remains unclear. V dropped 8 bases and J dropped 3 bases, with 19 bases sitting between them. The length of the CDR3 is 15 residues. Per the germline V gene, CDR1 is LNHNV and CDR2 is YYDKDF (reference sequence). In DNA form, the CDR3 reads TGTGCCACCGGCATTTCCGTGTCGCCTAAAGAGACCCAGTACTTC. It specifies CATGISVSPKETQYF.

The V gene is TRBV7-2, the J gene TRBJ2-7; 9 bases match TRBD2. The germline gives CDR1 SGHTA, CDR2 FQGNSA. V trimming: 1 base; J trimming: 1 base; junction bases outside the gene matches: 8. There are 17 residues in the CDR3. Here the CDR3 DNA reads TGTGCCAGCAGCTTAGGGGGGACGGGACTAGCATCCTACGAGCAGTACTTC. This encodes CASSLGGTGLASYEQYF. The whole variable domain, remainder taken from reference TRBV7-2 and TRBJ2-7, is GAGVSQSPSNKVTEKGKDVELRCDPISGHTALYWYRQSLGQGLEFLIYFQGNSAPDKSGLPSDRFSAERTGGSVSTLTIQRTQQEDSAVYLCASSLGGTGLASYEQYFGPGTRLTVT.

The V call is TRBV9, the J call TRBJ1-6; D ambiguous. This CDR3 region has 14 residues. The germline V gene has CDR1 SGDLS and CDR2 YYNGEE. The ends were cut back, 0 bases at V and 9 bases at J, with 10 bases in the middle. Written as DNA, the CDR3 is TGTGCCAGCAGCGTAGACGGTTTTTCTTCACCCCTCCACTTT. Encoded protein: CASSVDGFSSPLHF. The full variable domain, its missing parts supplied by reference TRBV9 and TRBJ1-6, is DSGVTQTPKHLITATGQRVTLRCSPRSGDLSVYWYQQSLDQGLQFLIQYYNGEERAKGNILERFSAQQFPDLHSELNLSSLELGDSALYFCASSVDGFSSPLHFGNGTRLTVT.

This clone was observed a handful of times. V is TRBV7-3 and J is TRBJ2-1; 9 bases map to TRBD1. Germline CDR1 is SGHTA and CDR2 is FQGTGA. This CDR3 spans 16 amino acids. J was trimmed by 9 bases and V by 5 bases; bases with no gene match: 14. The CDR3 reads CASSPTGQGFSGEQFF. For the CDR3, the DNA is TGTGCCAGCAGCCCCACGGGACAGGGCTTTAGTGGTGAGCAGTTCTTC.

The V gene is TRBV19, the J gene TRBJ1-3; possibly TRBD1 for D (5 bases). Trimming took off 1 base at V and 0 bases at J, with 19 bases between the two ends. This CDR3 is 19 amino acids long. The germline V gene encodes CDR1 LNHDA and CDR2 SQIVND (reference sequence). This CDR3 is CASSIASDPGEGSGNTIYF. The CDR3, as DNA: TGTGCCAGTAGTATAGCCTCAGACCCGGGGGAAGGCTCTGGAAACACCATATATTTT.